This passage covers 27 T cell receptor beta chains from one sample sequenced in a study of blood T cell repertoires in COVID-19 (dated by TCRdb to 2020 to 2021). Libraries were built with the immunoSEQ multiplex PCR assay. The table was pulled from immuneACCESS by TCRdb, which kept in-frame rearrangements only. Such tables lose some clones; where checked, under half of the loss comes from unresolved V genes, and the rest has no known cause. Counted in this sample were tens of thousands of clones; 80% to 85% of them appeared once. 6.5% to 9% of the sample is in the top ten clones. Sequencing was performed on peripheral blood. These receptor sequences come from a man in his fifties or sixties with active COVID-19.

This CDR3 is CASSAGSNYGYTF. DNA of the CDR3: TGTGCCAGCAGTGCGGGTTCTAACTATGGCTACACCTTC. This chain links TRBV6-4 with TRBJ1-2, with unresolved D. The V and J ends lost 4 bases and 0 bases respectively, with 6 bases between them. Per the germline V gene, CDR1 is MRHNA and CDR2 is SNTAGT. This CDR3 region has 13 residues.

Only one count was recorded for this clone. The chain is built from TRBV9 and TRBJ2-6; the D gene is possibly TRBD1 (6 bases). V was cut by 0 bases and J by 3 bases, with 13 bases left in between. Germline V gene data show CDR1 as SGDLS and CDR2 as YYNGEE. The CDR3 has 17 residues. The CDR3 spells CASSVDIQGSGANVLTF. CDR3 nucleotides: TGTGCCAGCAGCGTAGATATACAGGGAAGTGGGGCCAACGTCCTGACTTTC.

This chain joins TRBV13 and TRBJ2-5; D may be TRBD2 (5 bases). Germline V gene sequence: CDR1 PRHDT, CDR2 FYEKMQ (reference sequence). This CDR3 region has 14 residues. V lost 4 bases and J lost 2, with 11 bases in between. The CDR3: CASSSRTGQETQYF. For the CDR3, the DNA is TGTGCCAGCAGCTCTCGGACTGGACAAGAGACCCAGTACTTC. The whole variable domain, filled in from reference TRBV13 and TRBJ2-5, reads AAGVIQSPRHLIKEKRETATLKCYPIPRHDTVYWYQQGPGQDPQFLISFYEKMQSDKGSIPDRFSAQQFSDYHSELNMSSLELGDSALYFCASSSRTGQETQYFGPGTRLLVL.

This chain joins TRBV5-1 and TRBJ2-7, with 13 bases matching TRBD2. The V gene's germline CDR1 is SGHRS and CDR2 YFSETQ. J gave up 5 bases and V 0 bases, and 5 bases lay outside the gene matches. This CDR3 is built from 16 residues. For the CDR3, the DNA is TGCGCCAGCAGCTTGGAAACTAGCGGGGGGGGCGACGAGCAGTACTTC. Translated, it gives CASSLETSGGGDEQYF.

This sequence joins TRBV3-1 (or the pseudogene TRBV3-2) and TRBJ2-1, with D possibly matching TRBD2 (6 bases). CDR1 is LGHDT and CDR2 is YNNKEL in the germline V gene (reference sequence). V was clipped by 1 base and J by 8 bases, with 21 bases between them. The CDR3 is made up of 17 amino acids. In DNA, the CDR3 is TGTGCCAGCAGCCAAGTTATCTTAGGGACTTCGATACATGAGCAGTTCTTC. This gives the protein CASSQVILGTSIHEQFF.

The chain has TRBV27 and TRBJ2-1, with TRBD1 matching over 7 bases. Germline trimming cut 6 bases from V and 0 bases from J; bases unmatched to any gene: 8. The germline V gene has CDR1 MNHEY and CDR2 SMNVEV (reference sequence). This CDR3 has 16 amino acids. CDR3 residues: CASSLQGLTSYNEQFF. In DNA, the CDR3 is TGTGCCAGCAGCTTACAGGGGCTTACCTCCTACAATGAGCAGTTCTTC.

V usage is TRBV5-1 and J usage is TRBJ2-7, with TRBD1 matching over 7 bases. Trimming removed 4 bases from V and 7 bases from J; junction bases left unmatched: 8. The CDR3 has 13 residues. CDR1 SGHRS and CDR2 YFSETQ come from the germline V gene. The CDR3 DNA sequence: TGCGCCAGCAGCCCAAAGACAGGGAAGGAGCAGTACTTC. Its protein product is CASSPKTGKEQYF.

This sequence joins TRBV5-4 and TRBJ2-5; no reliable D call. Germline V CDR1 and CDR2: SGHNT, YYREEE (reference sequence). V was shortened by 3 bases and J by 3 bases, with 3 bases between the two germline ends. This CDR3 is 11 amino acids long. CDR3 DNA: TGTGCCAGCAGCTACAAAGAGACCCAGTACTTC. Translating gives CASSYKETQYF.

This clone has just one count. J is TRBJ2-3 and V is TRBV5-1; no reliable D call. Germline loops: CDR1 SGHRS, CDR2 YFSETQ. CDR3 length equals 12 residues. V lost 0 bases and J 3 bases, leaving 2 bases between the germline ends. DNA for the CDR3: TGCGCCAGCAGCTTGGCAACAGATACGCAGTATTTT. It encodes CASSLATDTQYF.

This chain uses TRBV19 with TRBJ2-1, with 13 bases matching TRBD2. In germline, CDR1 is LNHDA, CDR2 SQIVND (reference sequence). The CDR3 runs 18 residues. The V segment lost 5 bases and the J segment 7 bases; nucleotides outside the gene matches: 14. Written as DNA, the CDR3 is TGTGCCAGTAGTTGGTGGTTGGGGACTAGCGGGGCCTCGAATGAGCAGTTCTTC. As protein: CASSWWLGTSGASNEQFF. The full variable domain, in which reference TRBV19 and TRBJ2-1 provide the parts outside the CDR3, is DGGITQSPKYLFRKEGQNVTLSCEQNLNHDAMYWYRQDPGQGLRLIYYSQIVNDFQKGDIAEGYSVSREKKESFPLTVTSAQKNPTAFYLCASSWWLGTSGASNEQFFGPGTRLTVL.

The chain is built from TRBV10-3 and TRBJ1-2, with 9 bases aligning to TRBD1. V gave up 6 bases and J gave up 4 bases; unmatched junction bases: 9. This CDR3 contains 15 residues. Germline CDR1 reads ENHRY; CDR2 reads SYGVKD. The CDR3 protein is CAIRPGQGLIYGYTF. The CDR3 DNA is TGTGCCATCAGACCGGGACAGGGACTTATCTATGGCTACACCTTC.

The chain carries TRBV29-1 and TRBJ2-1, with D possibly matching TRBD2 (5 bases). V was trimmed by 8 bases and J by 0 bases, leaving 11 bases between them. There are 13 residues in the CDR3. Germline CDR1 is SQVTM and CDR2 is ANQGSEA. The CDR3 spells CSTGSSSYNEQFF. The CDR3 DNA reads TGCAGCACTGGGAGCAGCTCCTACAATGAGCAGTTCTTC.

In its sample, this clone was seen once. The rearrangement joins TRBV16 to TRBJ1-1, with D perhaps TRBD1 (6 bases). Trimming took 2 bases from V and 3 from J, leaving 7 bases between them. This CDR3 spans 13 amino acids. Germline V lookup: CDR1 KGHSY, CDR2 FQNENV. The CDR3: CASSQTGYTEAFF. The CDR3 DNA reads as TGTGCCAGCAGCCAAACAGGGTACACTGAAGCTTTCTTT.

The chain recombines TRBV7-2 with TRBJ2-1, with 9 bases fitting TRBD1. Losses at the gene ends were 8 bases for V and 4 bases for J; bases not matched to a gene: 6. Germline V gene data show CDR1 as SGHTA and CDR2 as FQGNSA. The CDR3 loop spans 14 amino acids. Here the CDR3 reads CASLRDRVYNEQFF. In nucleotides, the CDR3 is TGTGCCAGCCTCCGGGACAGGGTTTACAATGAGCAGTTCTTC.

The gene calls are TRBV4-1 and TRBJ2-1; 9 bases align to TRBD2. The CDR3 has 22 residues. Germline V gene lookup returns CDR1 MGHRA and CDR2 YSYEKL. Losses at the gene ends were 4 bases for V and 0 bases for J; bases not matched to a gene: 22. Here the CDR3 DNA reads TGCGCCAGCAGCCCACTAGGTGGGGACTTTCGCGGGAGGGTAAGCTCCTACAATGAGCAGTTCTTC. This translates into CASSPLGGDFRGRVSSYNEQFF.

The chain couples TRBV6-5 to TRBJ1-6; the D is unclear. CDR3 length: 15 residues. Trimming shortened V by 1 base and J by 10 bases, and 14 bases separated the two germline ends. From germline, CDR1 is MNHEY and CDR2 SVGAGI. This CDR3 reads CASSYFGSKPSPLHF. CDR3 sequence (DNA): TGTGCCAGCAGTTACTTTGGCTCAAAACCCTCACCCCTCCACTTT.

The chain combines TRBV6-5 with TRBJ1-5; no reliable D call. The germline CDR1 and CDR2 sequences are MNHEY and SVGAGI. V lost 6 bases to trimming and J lost 0 bases, with 12 bases between them. The CDR3 spans 15 residues. The CDR3 coding sequence is TGTGCCAGCAGGATACAGTACAATAGCAATCAGCCCCAGCATTTT. Amino acids: CASRIQYNSNQPQHF.

V usage is TRBV18 and J usage is TRBJ1-6, with 7 bases aligning to TRBD1. The CDR3 has 14 amino acids. The ends lost 4 bases at V and 7 bases at J; junction bases unmatched: 4. In germline, CDR1 is KGHSH, CDR2 LQKENI. The CDR3 is CASSRQGGNSPLHF. The CDR3 bases are TGTGCCAGCTCACGACAGGGTGGCAATTCACCCCTCCACTTT.

The V call is TRBV10-3, the J call TRBJ1-1; possibly TRBD1 for D (6 bases). The CDR3 runs to 13 residues. The V end lost 11 bases, the J end lost 5 bases, and 18 bases lay between the germline ends. Germline V CDR1 and CDR2: ENHRY, SYGVKD. CDR3 bases: TGTGCCGCATCTTTCAGGGGAGGGACTGAAGCTTTCTTT. This gives the protein CAASFRGGTEAFF.

This clone came up once. J is TRBJ1-1 and V is TRBV7-9; D not certain. The CDR3 consists of 15 residues. The germline V gene encodes CDR1 SEHNR and CDR2 FQNEAQ (reference sequence). The V end lost 2 bases, the J end lost 4 bases, and 14 bases lay between the germline ends. Here the CDR3 reads CASSLMSGRITEAFF. In DNA, the CDR3 is TGTGCCAGCAGCTTAATGAGCGGGCGTATCACTGAAGCTTTCTTT.

V usage is TRBV7-3 and J usage is TRBJ2-7; D may be TRBD2 (5 bases). Germline V CDR1 and CDR2: SGHTA, FQGTGA. V was clipped by 5 bases and J by 7 bases, with 9 bases between them. The CDR3 runs 11 residues. In DNA form, the CDR3 reads TGTGCCAGCAGCAACGGGGATGAGCAGTACTTC. Its protein product is CASSNGDEQYF.

The CDR3 here is CASSLFGVQETQYF. CDR3 nucleotide sequence: TGTGCCAGCAGCTTATTCGGGGTCCAAGAGACCCAGTACTTC. The rearrangement uses TRBV7-9 and TRBJ2-5; maybe TRBD2 (5 bases). V was pared by 2 bases and J by 1 base, with 8 bases between. This CDR3 region has 14 residues. Germline CDR1 SEHNR, CDR2 FQNEAQ (reference sequence).

This chain uses TRBV9 with TRBJ1-1, with D unclear. The CDR3 covers 13 residues. CDR1 is SGDLS and CDR2 is YYNGEE in the germline V gene. V dropped 0 bases and J dropped 3 bases, with 6 bases sitting between them. Here the CDR3 reads CASSVGAYTEAFF. CDR3 DNA sequence: TGTGCCAGCAGCGTAGGAGCGTACACTGAAGCTTTCTTT.

This clone was seen only a few times. The rearrangement joins TRBV4-3 to TRBJ2-3, with 7 bases that match TRBD2. This CDR3 has 16 residues. V lost 3 bases to trimming and J lost 5 bases; unmatched junction nucleotides: 11. Germline CDR1 is LGHNA and CDR2 is YSLEER. The CDR3 sequence is CASSQDDGGGVDTQYF. The CDR3 DNA is TGCGCCAGCAGCCAGGATGACGGCGGGGGAGTAGATACGCAGTATTTT.

This chain links TRBV4-1 with TRBJ2-5; weak D call: TRBD2 (6 bases). CDR1 is MGHRA and CDR2 is YSYEKL in the germline V gene. The CDR3 runs to 16 residues. V lost 1 base and J 1 base, leaving 13 bases between the germline ends. In nucleotides, the CDR3 is TGCGCCAGCAGCCAAGGTCGGCGGGGAACCCAAGAGACCCAGTACTTC. The encoded protein is CASSQGRRGTQETQYF.

This clone appeared a single time. The chain combines TRBV24-1 with TRBJ2-7, with 11 nucleotides matching TRBD1. V shed 4 bases, J shed 2 bases, and the junction held 3 bases outside the gene matches. Germline CDR1 reads KGHDR; CDR2 reads SFDVKD. The CDR3 spans 15 residues. CDR3 region: CATSDPGQGAYEQYF. The CDR3 bases are TGTGCCACCAGTGACCCGGGACAGGGGGCCTACGAGCAGTACTTC.

The chain joins TRBV29-1 to TRBJ2-2; 7 bases match TRBD1. Germline CDR1 and CDR2: SQVTM and ANQGSEA. Trimming cost V 6 bases and J 3 bases; bases outside gene matches: 4. This CDR3 has 13 residues. The CDR3 region has the DNA TGCAGCGTCCGACAGGGATACACCGGGGAGCTGTTTTTT. Its protein is CSVRQGYTGELFF.